The present TCR beta chain was sequenced within a study of blood T cell repertoires in COVID-19. Background on the study: The United States, Italy and Spain were the sources of the acute and convalescent COVID-19 samples.

Trimming took 5 bases from V and 4 from J, leaving 17 bases between them. The CDR3 contains 15 residues. Germline V gene lookup returns CDR1 MNHEY and CDR2 SVGEGT. TCRdb keeps only in-frame clones here, not all; method: immunoSEQ multiplex PCR. Here the sample spans about 45,000 clones, around 86% being singletons. This clone has a handful of counts. Sequencing was carried out using peripheral blood. The clonotype was recovered from a human donor in a cohort sampled during active COVID-19. V gene TRBV6-2 or TRBV6-3 combines with J gene TRBJ1-2; a weak D match, TRBD1 (6 bases). The CDR3 region is CASSENRVTLYGYTF. In DNA, the CDR3 is TGTGCCAGCAGTGAGAACAGGGTTACGCTCTATGGCTACACCTTC.